This T cell receptor beta chain was documented in a study of identical twins. This clonotype was observed at least ten times. Per germline, CDR1 SEHNR and CDR2 FQNEAQ (reference sequence). CDR3 length: 11 amino acids. V shed 4 bases and J shed 5 bases, with 5 bases lying between them. Template switching (which added a universal primer site) was used, and cDNA carried unique molecular identifiers. TCRdb independently ran MiXCR on the 5' RACE reads; one entry per CDR3 protein. Among hundreds of thousands of distinct CDR3 sequences listed, less than 7% were seen once. Sequencing was done on a sample of naive T cells sorted from blood. The sequence was collected from a man younger than 35 in good health. This chain links TRBV7-9 with TRBJ2-5; D gene uncertain. CDR3 in DNA: TGTGCCAGCAGCTCCCACGAGACCCAGTACTTC. Encoded protein: CASSSHETQYF.